The 3 T cell receptor beta chains below come from one sample, sequenced in a study of cytomegalovirus exposure and HLA in healthy donors (dated by TCRdb to 2015 to 2018). The library was generated by the immunoSEQ multiplex PCR assay. The clones in this table, taken by TCRdb from immuneACCESS, are in-frame only. Not every clone is retained; where verified, under half of the shortfall comes from an unresolved V gene, and the cause of the rest is unknown. Here the sample has fewer than 200,000 clones; 86% occur a single time. 2% to 2.5% of the sample belongs to the ten largest clones. The specimen was PBMCs. These receptor sequences come from a woman aged 18 to 35 in good health and CMV-seronegative.

This chain joins TRBV5-4 and TRBJ1-2, with TRBD1 matching over 7 bases. CDR3 length: 14 residues. Trimming cost V 4 bases and J 3 bases; bases outside gene matches: 6. Per germline, CDR1 SGHNT and CDR2 YYREEE (reference sequence). In nucleotides, the CDR3 is TGTGCCAGCAGCGATCGCACAGGGGACTATGGCTACACCTTC. It encodes CASSDRTGDYGYTF.

The V call is TRBV11-3, the J call TRBJ2-1; D remains unclear. CDR3 length equals 14 residues. Trimming stripped 0 bases from V and 10 bases from J, with 13 bases between. Germline V gives CDR1 SGHNT, CDR2 YENEEA. The CDR3: CASSLDNAYSEQFF. The CDR3 DNA follows: TGTGCCAGCAGCTTAGACAACGCGTATTCCGAGCAGTTCTTC.

This chain connects TRBV6-7 to TRBJ2-7; 8 bases fit TRBD1. TRBV6-7 is an open reading frame, and its role is uncertain. The CDR3 loop spans 16 amino acids. The V segment lost 2 bases and the J segment 0 bases; nucleotides outside the gene matches: 6. The CDR3 loop reads CASSYTDRADSYEQYF. In DNA, the CDR3 is TGTGCCAGCAGTTACACGGACAGGGCCGACTCCTACGAGCAGTACTTC.